This entry describes one T cell receptor (beta chain). These data originate in a study of OX40 agonist ivuxolimab in advanced cancers. Produced via immunoSEQ multiplex PCR; TCRdb's table is partial and in-frame only. The sample shows 20,000 to 30,000 clones, 75% to 85% of them seen only once. The CDR3 is made up of 13 amino acids. Trimming removed 6 bases from V and 6 bases from J, with 15 bases in between. Per germline, CDR1 MNHEY and CDR2 SMNVEV (reference sequence). The TCR was taken from an adult with an advanced solid tumor such as melanoma, head and neck, liver or kidney cancer. The genes are TRBV27 and TRBJ2-7; the D gene is possibly TRBD2 (5 bases). Sample: CD4+ or CD8+ T cells sorted from blood, taken in a trial of the OX40 agonist ivuxolimab. In DNA form, the CDR3 reads TGTGCCAGCAGCCCTATGTTTGAGGGCGAGCAGTACTTC. It specifies CASSPMFEGEQYF.